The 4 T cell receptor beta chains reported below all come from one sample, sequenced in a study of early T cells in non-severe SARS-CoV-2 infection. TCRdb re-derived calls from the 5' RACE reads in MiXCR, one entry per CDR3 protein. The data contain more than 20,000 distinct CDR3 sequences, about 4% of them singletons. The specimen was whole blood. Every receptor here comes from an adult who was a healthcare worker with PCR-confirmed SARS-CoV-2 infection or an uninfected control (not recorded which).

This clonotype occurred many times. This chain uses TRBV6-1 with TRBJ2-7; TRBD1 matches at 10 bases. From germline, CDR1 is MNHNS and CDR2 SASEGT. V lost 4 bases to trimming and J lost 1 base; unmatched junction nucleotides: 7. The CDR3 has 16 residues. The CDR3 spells CASSVLTGGLSYEQYF. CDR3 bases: TGTGCCAGCAGTGTATTGACAGGGGGCCTTTCCTACGAGCAGTACTTC.

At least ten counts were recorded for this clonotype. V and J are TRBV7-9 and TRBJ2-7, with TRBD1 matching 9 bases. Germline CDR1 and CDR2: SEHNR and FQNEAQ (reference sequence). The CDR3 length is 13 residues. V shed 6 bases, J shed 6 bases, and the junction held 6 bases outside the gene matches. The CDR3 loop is CASRPTGGGEQYF. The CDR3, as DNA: TGTGCCAGCAGGCCGACAGGGGGTGGCGAGCAGTACTTC.

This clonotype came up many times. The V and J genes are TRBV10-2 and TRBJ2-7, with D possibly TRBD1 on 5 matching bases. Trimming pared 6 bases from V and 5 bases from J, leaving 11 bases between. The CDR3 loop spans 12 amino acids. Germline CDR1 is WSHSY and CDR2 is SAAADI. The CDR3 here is CASRQGEHEQYF. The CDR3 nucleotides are TGCGCCAGCAGGCAGGGTGAGCACGAGCAGTACTTC.

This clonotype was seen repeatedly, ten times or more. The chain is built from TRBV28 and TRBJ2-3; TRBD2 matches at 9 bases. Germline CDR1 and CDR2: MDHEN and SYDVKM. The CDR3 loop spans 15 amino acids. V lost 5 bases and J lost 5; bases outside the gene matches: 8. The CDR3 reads CASSMTSGSQDTQYF. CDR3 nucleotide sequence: TGTGCCAGCAGTATGACTAGCGGCAGTCAAGATACGCAGTATTTT.